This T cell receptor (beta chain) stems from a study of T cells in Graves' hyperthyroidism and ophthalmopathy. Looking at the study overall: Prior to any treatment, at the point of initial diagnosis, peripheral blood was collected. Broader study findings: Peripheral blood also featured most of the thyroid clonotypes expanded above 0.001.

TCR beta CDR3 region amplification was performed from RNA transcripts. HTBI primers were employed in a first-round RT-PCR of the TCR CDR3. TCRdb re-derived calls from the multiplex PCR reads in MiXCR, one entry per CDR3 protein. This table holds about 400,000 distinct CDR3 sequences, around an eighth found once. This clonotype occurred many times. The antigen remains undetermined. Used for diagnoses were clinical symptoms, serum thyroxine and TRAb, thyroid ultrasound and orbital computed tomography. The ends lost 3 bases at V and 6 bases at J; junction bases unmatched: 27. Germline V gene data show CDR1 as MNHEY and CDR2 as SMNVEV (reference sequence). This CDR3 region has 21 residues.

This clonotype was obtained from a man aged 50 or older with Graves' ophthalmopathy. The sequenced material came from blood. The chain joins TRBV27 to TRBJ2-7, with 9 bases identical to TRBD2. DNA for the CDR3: TGTGCCAGCAGTTTTGATTTTTTCAAAGGGCAGGTAGCGGGAGTCCCAACCGAGCAGTACTTC. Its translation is CASSFDFFKGQVAGVPTEQYF.